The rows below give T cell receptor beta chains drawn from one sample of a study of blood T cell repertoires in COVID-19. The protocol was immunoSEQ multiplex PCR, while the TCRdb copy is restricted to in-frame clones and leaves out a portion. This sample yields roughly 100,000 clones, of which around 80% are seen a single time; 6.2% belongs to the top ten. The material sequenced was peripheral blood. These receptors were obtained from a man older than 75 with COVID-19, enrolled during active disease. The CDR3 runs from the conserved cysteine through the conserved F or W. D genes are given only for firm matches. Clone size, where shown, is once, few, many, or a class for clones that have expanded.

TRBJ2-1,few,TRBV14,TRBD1,CASSTGTGRIEQFF,TGTGCCAGCAGCACAGGGACAGGGAGGATTGAGCAGTTCTTC
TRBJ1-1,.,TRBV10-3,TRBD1,CAIRLTGARTEAFF,TGTGCCATCAGGCTAACAGGGGCTCGCACTGAAGCTTTCTTT
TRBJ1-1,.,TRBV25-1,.,CASSQGSGAGAFF,TGTGCCAGCAGTCAAGGTTCTGGGGCTGGAGCTTTCTTT
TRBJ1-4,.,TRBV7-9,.,CASSLRGATNEKLFF,TGTGCCAGCAGCTTACGGGGTGCAACTAATGAAAAACTGTTTTTT
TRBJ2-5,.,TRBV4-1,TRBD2,CASSLMGLAMETQYF,TGCGCCAGCAGCCTCATGGGACTAGCGATGGAGACCCAGTACTTC
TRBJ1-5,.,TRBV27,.,CASSLSQSNQPQHF,TGTGCCAGCAGTTTATCGCAGTCCAATCAGCCCCAGCATTTT
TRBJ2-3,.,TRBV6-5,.,CASLLLGGTDTQYF,TGTGCCAGCTTACTCCTTGGGGGGACAGATACGCAGTATTTT
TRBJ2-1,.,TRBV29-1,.,CSVNPGLLPYNEQFF,TGCAGCGTTAACCCTGGACTCCTTCCCTACAATGAGCAGTTCTTC
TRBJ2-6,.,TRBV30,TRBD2,CAWEAGPASGANVLTF,TGTGCCTGGGAAGCGGGACCGGCCTCTGGGGCCAACGTCCTGACTTTC
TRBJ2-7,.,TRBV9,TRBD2,CASSVGSGGVYEQYF,TGTGCCAGCAGCGTTGGTAGCGGGGGGGTCTACGAGCAGTACTTC
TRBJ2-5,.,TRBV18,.,CASSPSQGRSGETQYF,TGTGCCAGCTCACCTTCACAGGGACGAAGTGGGGAGACCCAGTACTTC
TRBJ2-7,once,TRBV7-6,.,CASSLVLGVGNEQYF,TGTGCCAGCAGCTTAGTATTGGGAGTGGGCAACGAGCAGTACTTC
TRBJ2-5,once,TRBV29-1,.,CSVLLLSVPQETQYF,TGCAGCGTTCTGCTCCTTAGCGTACCACAAGAGACCCAGTACTTC
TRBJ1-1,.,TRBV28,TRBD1,CASSLLRGQTEAFF,TGTGCCAGCAGTTTGCTCAGGGGGCAAACTGAAGCTTTCTTT
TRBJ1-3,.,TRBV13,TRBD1,CASSLVQGGNTIYF,TGTGCCAGCAGCTTAGTACAGGGGGGAAACACCATATATTTT
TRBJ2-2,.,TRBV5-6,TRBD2,CASSLAASGNTGELFF,TGTGCCAGCAGCTTGGCGGCTAGCGGGAACACCGGGGAGCTGTTTTTT
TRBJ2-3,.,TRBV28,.,CASSPDGVTDTQYF,TGTGCCAGCAGTCCCGATGGAGTCACAGATACGCAGTATTTT
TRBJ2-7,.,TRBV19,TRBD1,CASSPTGGYEQYF,TGTGCCAGTAGTCCCACAGGGGGCTACGAGCAGTACTTC
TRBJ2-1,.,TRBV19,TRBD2,CASRDRAGVSYNEQFF,TGTGCCAGTAGAGATAGAGCGGGAGTCAGCTACAATGAGCAGTTCTTC
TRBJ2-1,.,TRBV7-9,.,CASSIGATASVFF,TGTGCCAGCAGCATTGGCGCGACAGCTTCGGTGTTCTTC